This T cell receptor beta chain was sequenced during a study of cytomegalovirus exposure and HLA in healthy donors. Study-level background: An earlier analysis found around 100 million unique TCR beta sequences from about 190 million T cells. Study-wide points: Evidence from a later analysis indicated that most CMV-associated TCR beta chains looked HLA-restricted. Being productive about 90% or about 30% of the time was typical of most TCR beta V segments in an earlier analysis. Researchers counted about 150 TCR beta chains as cytomegalovirus-associated.

CDR3 length equals 12 residues. V lost 3 bases and J lost 5, with 2 bases in between. Germline V lookup: CDR1 SEHNR, CDR2 FQNEAQ (reference sequence). 13 Jbeta primers and 60 Vbeta primers were used for the PCR. Method: immunoSEQ multiplex PCR; TCRdb's copy keeps in-frame clones and lacks some. Of fewer than 200,000 clones listed, approximately 80% are singletons. As concerns this clone: What it binds is not known.

The receptor's source is a man aged 25 to 45 in good health and CMV-seropositive. The sample comprised PBMCs. This sequence joins TRBV7-9 and TRBJ1-6; D not resolved. The DNA for the CDR3 is TGTGCCAGCAGCTTTAATAATTCACCCCTCCACTTT. This codes for CASSFNNSPLHF. Looking up the rest from reference TRBV7-9 and TRBJ1-6 gives the full variable domain: DTGVSQNPRHKITKRGQNVTFRCDPISEHNRLYWYRQTLGQGPEFLTYFQNEAQLEKSRLLSDRFSAERPKGSFSTLEIQRTEQGDSAMYLCASSFNNSPLHFGNGTRLTVT.